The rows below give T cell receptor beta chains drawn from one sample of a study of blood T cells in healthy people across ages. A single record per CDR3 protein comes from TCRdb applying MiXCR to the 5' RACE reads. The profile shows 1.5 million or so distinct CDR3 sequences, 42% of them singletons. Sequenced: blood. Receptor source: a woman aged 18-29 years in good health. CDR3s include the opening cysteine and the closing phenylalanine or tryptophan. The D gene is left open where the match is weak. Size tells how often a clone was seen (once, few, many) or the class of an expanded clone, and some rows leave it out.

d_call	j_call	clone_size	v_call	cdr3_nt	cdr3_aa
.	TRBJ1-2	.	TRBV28	TGTGCCAGCAGTTTAATGAGACGGGGTAACTATGGCTACACCTTC	CASSLMRRGNYGYTF
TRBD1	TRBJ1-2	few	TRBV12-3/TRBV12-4	TGTGCCAGCAGTTCCGACAGGGGTAGAAGGTATGGCTACACCTTC	CASSSDRGRRYGYTF
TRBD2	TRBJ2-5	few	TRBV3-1	TGTGCCAGCAGCCGCGGGACTAGCGGGAGAAATGCGGAGACCCAGTACTTC	CASSRGTSGRNAETQYF
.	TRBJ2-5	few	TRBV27	TGTGCCAGCAGTTTCGACACAGAGACCCAGTACTTC	CASSFDTETQYF
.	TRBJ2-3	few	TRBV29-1	TGCAGCGCGGATACGTGGGGGGATACGCAGTATTTT	CSADTWGDTQYF
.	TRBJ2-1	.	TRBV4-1	TGCGCCAGCAGCCCAGGACAGCCGTATGAGCAGTTCTTC	CASSPGQPYEQFF
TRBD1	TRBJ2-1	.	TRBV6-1	TGTGCCAGCAGTGAATGGGACAGCATGGGTGAGCAGTTCTTC	CASSEWDSMGEQFF
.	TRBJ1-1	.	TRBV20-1	TGCAGTGCTAGTGACAGCTACACTGAAGCTTTCTTT	CSASDSYTEAFF
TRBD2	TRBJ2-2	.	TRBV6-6	TGTGCCAGCAGTTACGCGGGGGGGAACACCGGGGAGCTGTTTTTT	CASSYAGGNTGELFF
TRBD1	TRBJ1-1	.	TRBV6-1	TGTGCCAGCAGTCCTAAGACAGGGTACTACACTGAAGCTTTCTTT	CASSPKTGYYTEAFF
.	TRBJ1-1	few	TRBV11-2	TGTGCCAGCAGCTTAGTTAGATACAACCGGGACGCAAACACTGAAGCTTTCTTT	CASSLVRYNRDANTEAFF
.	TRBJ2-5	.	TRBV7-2	TGTGCCAGTTCGGGCCAAAAGGGGGAGACCCAGTACTTC	CASSGQKGETQYF
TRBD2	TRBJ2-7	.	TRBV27	TGTGCCAGCTCTCGGAAGCGGGAGGGACCCTACGAGCAGTACTTC	CASSRKREGPYEQYF
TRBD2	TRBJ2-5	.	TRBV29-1	TGCAGCGTTGAAAGGGGGGGACTAGCGGGAGCGTCCTACTCCCACGACAATGAGCAGTACTTC	CSVERGGLAGASYSHDNEQYF
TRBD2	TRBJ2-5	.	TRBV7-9	TGTGCCAGCAGCGCTCTCCTGATAGCGGGAGTTGAGACCCAGTACTTC	CASSALLIAGVETQYF
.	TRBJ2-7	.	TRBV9	TGTGCCAGCAGCGTCGGCGGGACAGACCTCTACGAGCAGTACTTC	CASSVGGTDLYEQYF
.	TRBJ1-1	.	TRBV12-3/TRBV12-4	TGTGCCAGCAGTTGGTCAGGATGGACTTTCTTT	CASSWSGWTFF
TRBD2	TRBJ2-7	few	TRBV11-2	TGTGCCAGCAGCTCTAGCGGGAGCCCCTACGAGCAGTACTTC	CASSSSGSPYEQYF
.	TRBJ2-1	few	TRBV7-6	TGTGCCAGCAGCCCCGTGAGAGGCAATGAGCAGTTCTTC	CASSPVRGNEQFF
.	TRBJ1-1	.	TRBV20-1	TGCAGTGCGGGAATTGGGGGGATGAACACTGAAGCTTTCTTT	CSAGIGGMNTEAFF
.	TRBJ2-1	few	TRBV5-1	TGCGCCAGCAGCTTGGGCATCCGCTCCTACAATGAGCAGTTCTTC	CASSLGIRSYNEQFF
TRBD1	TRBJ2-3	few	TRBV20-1	TGCAGTGCTTCGAAAACAGGGGGCAAAGTCACAGATACGCAGTATTTT	CSASKTGGKVTDTQYF
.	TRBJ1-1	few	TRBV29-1	TGCAGCGTTGAATCGGGGCGGGGGGGGGCTTTCTTT	CSVESGRGGAFF
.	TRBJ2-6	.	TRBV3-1	TGTGCCAGCAGCCAAGATCCCTGGTCGGGCGCTGGGGCCAACGTCCTGACTTTC	CASSQDPWSGAGANVLTF
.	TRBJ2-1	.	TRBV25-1	TGTGCCAGCAGTGGGGAGTTAGGGTCCAATTCCTACAATGAGCAGTTCTTC	CASSGELGSNSYNEQFF
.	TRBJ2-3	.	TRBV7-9	TGTGCCAGCAGCTCCCCCCGGGAGCTAGATACGCAGTATTTT	CASSSPRELDTQYF
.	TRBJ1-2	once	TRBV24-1	TGTGCCACCAGTGATCCGCAGGACCCCAACTATGGCTACACCTTC	CATSDPQDPNYGYTF
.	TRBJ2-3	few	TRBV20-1	TGCAGTGCATCCCTTGGAGGGGGGCCTAGCACAGATACGCAGTATTTT	CSASLGGGPSTDTQYF
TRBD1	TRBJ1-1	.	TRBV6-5	TGTGCCAGCAGTTCCGGGACAGGGGGCGCGAACACTGAAGCTTTCTTT	CASSSGTGGANTEAFF